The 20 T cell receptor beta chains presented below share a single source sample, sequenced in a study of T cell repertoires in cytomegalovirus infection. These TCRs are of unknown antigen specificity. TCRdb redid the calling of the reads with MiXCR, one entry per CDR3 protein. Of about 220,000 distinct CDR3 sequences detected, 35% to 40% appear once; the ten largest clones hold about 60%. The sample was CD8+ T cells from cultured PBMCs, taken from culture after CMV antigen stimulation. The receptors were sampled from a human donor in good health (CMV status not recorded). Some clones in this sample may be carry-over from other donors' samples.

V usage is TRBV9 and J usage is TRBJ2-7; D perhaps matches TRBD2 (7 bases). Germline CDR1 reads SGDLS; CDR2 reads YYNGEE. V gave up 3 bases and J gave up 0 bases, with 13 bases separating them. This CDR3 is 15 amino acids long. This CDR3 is CASSEGGGASYEQYF. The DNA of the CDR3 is TGTGCCAGCAGCGAGGGGGGAGGGGCCTCCTACGAGCAGTACTTC.

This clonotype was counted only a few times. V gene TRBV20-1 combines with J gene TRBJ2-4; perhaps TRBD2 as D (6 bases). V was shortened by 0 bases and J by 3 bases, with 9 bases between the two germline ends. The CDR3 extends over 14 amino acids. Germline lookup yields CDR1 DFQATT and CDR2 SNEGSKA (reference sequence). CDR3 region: CSARDEEGKNIQYF. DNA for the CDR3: TGCAGTGCTAGAGATGAGGAGGGCAAAAACATTCAGTACTTC.

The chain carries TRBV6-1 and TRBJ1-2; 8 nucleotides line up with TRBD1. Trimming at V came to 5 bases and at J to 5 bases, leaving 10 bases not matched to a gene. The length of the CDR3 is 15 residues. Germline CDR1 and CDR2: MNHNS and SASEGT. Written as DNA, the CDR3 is TGTGCCAGCAGTCCCTACAGGGGGTTCGGTTATGGCTACACCTTC. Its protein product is CASSPYRGFGYGYTF.

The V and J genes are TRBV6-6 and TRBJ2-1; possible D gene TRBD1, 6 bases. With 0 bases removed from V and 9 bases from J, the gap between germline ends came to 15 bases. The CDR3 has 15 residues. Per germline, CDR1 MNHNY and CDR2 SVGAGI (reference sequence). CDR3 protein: CASSYSGVGGSEQFF. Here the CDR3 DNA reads TGTGCCAGCAGTTACTCTGGTGTAGGGGGATCTGAGCAGTTCTTC.

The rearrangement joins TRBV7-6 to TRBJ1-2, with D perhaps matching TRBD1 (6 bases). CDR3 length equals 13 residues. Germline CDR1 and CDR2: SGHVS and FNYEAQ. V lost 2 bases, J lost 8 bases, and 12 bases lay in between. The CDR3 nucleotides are TGTGCCAGCAGCTTACTGAAGGGGGACGGCTACACCTTC. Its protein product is CASSLLKGDGYTF.

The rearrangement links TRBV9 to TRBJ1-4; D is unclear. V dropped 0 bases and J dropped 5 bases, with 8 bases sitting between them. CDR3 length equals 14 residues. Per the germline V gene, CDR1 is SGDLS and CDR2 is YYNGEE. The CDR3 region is CASSVEDGNEKLFF. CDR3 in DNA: TGTGCCAGCAGCGTAGAAGACGGGAATGAAAAACTGTTTTTT.

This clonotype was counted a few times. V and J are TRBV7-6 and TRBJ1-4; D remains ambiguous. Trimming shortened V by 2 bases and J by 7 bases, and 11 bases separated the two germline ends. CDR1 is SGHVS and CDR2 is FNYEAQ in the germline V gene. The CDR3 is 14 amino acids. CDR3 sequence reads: CASSLNSLSEKLFF. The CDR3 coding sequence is TGTGCCAGCAGCTTAAACAGCCTCTCTGAAAAACTGTTTTTT.

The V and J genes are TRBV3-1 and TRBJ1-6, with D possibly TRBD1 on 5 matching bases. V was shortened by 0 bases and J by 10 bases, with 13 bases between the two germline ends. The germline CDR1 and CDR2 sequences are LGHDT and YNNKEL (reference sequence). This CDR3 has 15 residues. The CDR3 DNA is TGTGCCAGCAGCCAAGAAAGGGGTGGTTACTCACCCCTCCACTTT. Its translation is CASSQERGGYSPLHF.

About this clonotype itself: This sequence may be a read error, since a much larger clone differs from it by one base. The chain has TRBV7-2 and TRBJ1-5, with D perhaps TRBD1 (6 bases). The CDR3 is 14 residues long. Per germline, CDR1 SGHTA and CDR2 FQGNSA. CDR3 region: CASSLARGNQSQHF. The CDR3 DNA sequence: TGTGCCAGCAGCTTAGCCAGGGGAAATCAGTCCCAGCATTTT.

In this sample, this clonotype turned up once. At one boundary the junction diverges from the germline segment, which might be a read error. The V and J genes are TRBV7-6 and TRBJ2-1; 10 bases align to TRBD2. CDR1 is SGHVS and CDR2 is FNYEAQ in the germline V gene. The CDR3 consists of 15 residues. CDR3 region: CASSHTSGTRNVQVF. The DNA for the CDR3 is TGTGCCAGCAGCCACACTAGCGGGACGCGCAATGTGCAGGTCTTC.

The CDR3 region has the DNA TGTGCCAGCAGTTTATTGGGACTAGCGGGGGATCCAGATACGCAGTATTTT. It encodes CASSLLGLAGDPDTQYF. The chain employs TRBV27 and TRBJ2-3, with 14 bases aligning to TRBD2. After removal of 1 base from V and 4 bases from J, the junction contained 4 bases not matched to a gene. This CDR3 contains 17 residues. Germline-derived CDR1 and CDR2 are MNHEY and SMNVEV (reference sequence).

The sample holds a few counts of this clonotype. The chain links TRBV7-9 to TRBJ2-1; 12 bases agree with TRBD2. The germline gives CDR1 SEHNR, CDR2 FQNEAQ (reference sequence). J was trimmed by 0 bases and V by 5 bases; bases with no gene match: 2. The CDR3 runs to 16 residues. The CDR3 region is CASSQTSGSSYNEQFF. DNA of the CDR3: TGTGCCAGCAGCCAGACTAGCGGGAGCTCCTACAATGAGCAGTTCTTC.

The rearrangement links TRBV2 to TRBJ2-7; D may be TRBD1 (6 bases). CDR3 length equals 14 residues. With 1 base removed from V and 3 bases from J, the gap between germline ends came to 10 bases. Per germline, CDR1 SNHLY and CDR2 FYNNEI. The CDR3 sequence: CASSEGQAIYEQYF. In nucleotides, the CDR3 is TGTGCCAGCAGTGAAGGACAGGCGATCTACGAGCAGTACTTC.

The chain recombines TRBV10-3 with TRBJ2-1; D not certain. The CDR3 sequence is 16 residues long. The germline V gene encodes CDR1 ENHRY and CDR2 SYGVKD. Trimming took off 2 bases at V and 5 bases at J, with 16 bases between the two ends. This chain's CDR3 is CAISEPNKVADNEQFF. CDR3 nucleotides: TGTGCCATCAGTGAGCCGAACAAGGTGGCAGACAATGAGCAGTTCTTC.

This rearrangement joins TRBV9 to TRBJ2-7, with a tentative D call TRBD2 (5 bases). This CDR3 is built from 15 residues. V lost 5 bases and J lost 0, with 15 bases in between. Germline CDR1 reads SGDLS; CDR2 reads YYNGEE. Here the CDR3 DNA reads TGTGCCAGCAGTTCCTCCGGTGGACTCTCCTACGAGCAGTACTTC. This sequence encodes CASSSSGGLSYEQYF.

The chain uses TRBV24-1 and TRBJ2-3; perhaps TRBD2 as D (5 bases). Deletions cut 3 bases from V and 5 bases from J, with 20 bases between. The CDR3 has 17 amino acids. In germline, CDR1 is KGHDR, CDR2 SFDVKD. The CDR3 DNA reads TGTGCCACCAGTGATGCCGCGTATAGCGCCCGCGGAGATACGCAGTATTTT. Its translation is CATSDAAYSARGDTQYF.

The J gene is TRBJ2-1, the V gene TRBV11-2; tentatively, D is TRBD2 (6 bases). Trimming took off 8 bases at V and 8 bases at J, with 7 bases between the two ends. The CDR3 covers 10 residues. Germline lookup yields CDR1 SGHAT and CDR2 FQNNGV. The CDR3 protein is CASGEDEQFF. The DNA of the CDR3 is TGTGCCAGCGGGGAGGATGAGCAGTTCTTC.

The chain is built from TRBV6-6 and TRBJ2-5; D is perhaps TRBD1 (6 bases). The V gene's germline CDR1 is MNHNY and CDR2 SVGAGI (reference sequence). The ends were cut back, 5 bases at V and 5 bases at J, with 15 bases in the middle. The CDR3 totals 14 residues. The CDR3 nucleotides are TGTGCCAGCAGTCCGCCCGGGACACAGGAGACCCAGTACTTC. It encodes CASSPPGTQETQYF.

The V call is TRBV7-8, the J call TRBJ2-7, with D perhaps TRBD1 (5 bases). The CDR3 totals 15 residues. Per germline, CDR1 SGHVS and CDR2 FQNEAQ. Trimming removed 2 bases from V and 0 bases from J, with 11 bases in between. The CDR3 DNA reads TGTGCCAGCAGCTTATCAGGGCTCCCCTCCTACGAGCAGTACTTC. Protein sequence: CASSLSGLPSYEQYF.

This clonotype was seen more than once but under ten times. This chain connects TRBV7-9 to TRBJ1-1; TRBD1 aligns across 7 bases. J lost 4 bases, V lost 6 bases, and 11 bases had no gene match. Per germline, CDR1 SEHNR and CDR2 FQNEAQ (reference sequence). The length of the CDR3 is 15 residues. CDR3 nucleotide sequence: TGTGCCAGCAGGAACCACCGGGACAGCACCACTGAAGCTTTCTTT. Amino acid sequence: CASRNHRDSTTEAFF.